The 13 T cell receptor beta chains presented below share a single source sample, sequenced in a study of T cells in Graves' hyperthyroidism and ophthalmopathy. The CDR3 regions of TCR beta were amplified from RNA transcripts. HTBI primers were the set used in a first-round RT-PCR of the TCR CDR3. TCRdb re-called the multiplex PCR reads with MiXCR, one entry per CDR3 protein. Of roughly 710,000 distinct CDR3 sequences in the sample, around a third are singletons; the top ten hold more than 25%. Specimen: blood. Receptors originate from a middle-aged woman with Graves' hyperthyroidism.

The genes are TRBV10-3 and TRBJ2-6; 10 bases agree with TRBD2. The CDR3 is 17 residues long. Germline CDR1 reads ENHRY; CDR2 reads SYGVKD. Germline trimming cut 10 bases from V and 1 base from J; bases unmatched to any gene: 10. The CDR3: CASSPLAGDSGANVLTF. DNA of the CDR3: TGTGCCAGCAGCCCCCTAGCGGGAGATTCTGGGGCCAACGTCCTGACTTTC.

The rearrangement uses TRBV5-1 and TRBJ1-2; D is uncertain. Germline assignment: CDR1 SGHRS and CDR2 YFSETQ. The CDR3 is 17 amino acids. The V end lost 2 bases, the J end lost 3 bases, and 20 bases lay between the germline ends. CDR3 sequence: CASSFGRPGGSDYGYTF. In DNA, the CDR3 is TGCGCCAGCAGCTTCGGGCGTCCCGGAGGGAGCGACTATGGCTACACCTTC.

This clonotype was picked up a small number of times. This chain links TRBV6-2 or TRBV6-3 with TRBJ1-2; D is unresolved. With 2 bases removed from V and 4 bases from J, the gap between germline ends came to 8 bases. This CDR3 contains 13 residues. Germline-derived CDR1 and CDR2 are MNHEY and SVGEGT. The CDR3 DNA follows: TGTGCCAGCAGTTACCCCAACCTCTATGGCTACACCTTC. This translates into CASSYPNLYGYTF.

This rearrangement joins TRBV19 to TRBJ1-2; a possible D gene is TRBD1 (5 bases). The CDR3 totals 14 residues. Germline values: CDR1 LNHDA, CDR2 SQIVND (reference sequence). Trimming shortened V by 4 bases and J by 8 bases, and 17 bases separated the two germline ends. CDR3 sequence (DNA): TGTGCCAGTAGTACGATCGGGACGGACGGGGGCTACACCTTC. It translates to CASSTIGTDGGYTF.

J is TRBJ1-1 and V is TRBV9; tentatively, D is TRBD1 (6 bases). The germline V gene encodes CDR1 SGDLS and CDR2 YYNGEE. The CDR3 is made up of 13 amino acids. Trimming pared 3 bases from V and 4 bases from J, leaving 10 bases between. CDR3 protein: CASSGGGITEAFF. Here the CDR3 DNA reads TGTGCCAGCAGCGGAGGGGGAATCACTGAAGCTTTCTTT.

This clonotype was detected many times. V and J are TRBV12-3 or TRBV12-4 and TRBJ1-2; 7 bases match TRBD1. This CDR3 spans 15 amino acids. The junction had 8 bases not matched to a gene; V was cut back by 7 bases and J by 0 bases. The CDR3 reads CASIPGTDTNYGYTF. The CDR3 DNA reads TGTGCCAGCATCCCAGGGACAGATACTAACTATGGCTACACCTTC.

This clonotype was seen once. In this CDR3 the conserved last residue, phenylalanine or tryptophan, is missing, so a read error is likely. The V and J genes are TRBV7-8 and TRBJ2-5; the match to TRBD2 covers 10 bases. CDR3 length: 14 residues. V lost 8 bases and J lost 1; bases outside the gene matches: 4. Germline V gene sequence: CDR1 SGHVS, CDR2 FQNEAQ. CDR3 nucleotide sequence: TGTGCCAGCGGACTAGCGGCCCTCCAAGAGACCCAGTACCTC. Translated: CASGLAALQETQYL.

This CDR3 is CASSSFWGQGAEEQYF. The CDR3 DNA follows: TGTGCCAGCAGCTCCTTTTGGGGACAGGGGGCAGAAGAGCAGTACTTC. The chain uses TRBV7-9 and TRBJ2-7; 12 positions agree with TRBD1. CDR3 size: 16 residues. V gave up 4 bases and J gave up 7 bases; unmatched junction bases: 11. Looked up from germline, CDR1 is SEHNR and CDR2 is FQNEAQ (reference sequence).

In regard to this clonotype: A much larger clone lies one base from this, so it may be a read error. The rearrangement uses TRBV5-1 and TRBJ1-1, with D tentatively TRBD1 (5 bases). The CDR3 has 13 amino acids. Germline V lookup: CDR1 SGHRS, CDR2 YFSETQ. This CDR3 is CAGSFGTLNEAFF. CDR3 bases: TGCGCCGGCAGCTTCGGGACTCTTAACGAAGCTTTCTTT. The entire variable domain, with the rest obtained from reference TRBV5-1 and TRBJ1-1, is as follows: KAGVTQTPRYLIKTRGQQVTLSCSPISGHRSVSWYQQTPGQGLQFLFEYFSETQRNKGNFPGRFSGRQFSNSRSEMNVSTLELGDSALYLCAGSFGTLNEAFFGQGTRLTVV.

This clonotype was recorded many times. V gene TRBV19 combines with J gene TRBJ2-7; D is perhaps TRBD1 (5 bases). V was shortened by 6 bases and J by 2 bases, with 17 bases between the two germline ends. The CDR3 has 15 amino acids. CDR1 is LNHDA, CDR2 SQIVND, per germline (reference sequence). The CDR3 DNA sequence: TGTGCCAGTAGGGACACAGACCTCCTTACCTACGAGCAGTACTTC. Residues: CASRDTDLLTYEQYF.

This clonotype came up a few times. The rearrangement links TRBV6-5 to TRBJ2-7; no reliable D call. Trimming removed 3 bases at V and 1 base at J, with 7 bases between. The germline CDR1 and CDR2 sequences are MNHEY and SVGAGI. This CDR3 has 13 amino acids. The CDR3 sequence is CASSYARSYEQYF. CDR3 coding DNA: TGTGCCAGCAGTTATGCAAGATCCTACGAGCAGTACTTC.

The table lists this clonotype with many counts. The CDR3 nucleotides are TGTGCCAGCATCGAAGGGGGGGGCTACACCTTC. This encodes CASIEGGGYTF. The V and J genes are TRBV2 and TRBJ1-2, with D perhaps TRBD1 (6 bases). Germline CDR1 SNHLY, CDR2 FYNNEI. This CDR3 region has 11 residues. V lost 7 bases and J 8 bases, leaving 11 bases between the germline ends.

In the case of this clonotype: The limits of the CDR3 on the DNA are not certain, so only TCRdb's listed CDR3 is given. This sequence joins TRBV7-2 and TRBJ1-3; the DNA was not used to check the table's D call, TRBD1. The CDR3 length is 24 residues, termini included. The germline gives CDR1 SGHTA, CDR2 FQGNSA. CDR3 loop: CASSNARVSLCQQQPARAGNTIYF.